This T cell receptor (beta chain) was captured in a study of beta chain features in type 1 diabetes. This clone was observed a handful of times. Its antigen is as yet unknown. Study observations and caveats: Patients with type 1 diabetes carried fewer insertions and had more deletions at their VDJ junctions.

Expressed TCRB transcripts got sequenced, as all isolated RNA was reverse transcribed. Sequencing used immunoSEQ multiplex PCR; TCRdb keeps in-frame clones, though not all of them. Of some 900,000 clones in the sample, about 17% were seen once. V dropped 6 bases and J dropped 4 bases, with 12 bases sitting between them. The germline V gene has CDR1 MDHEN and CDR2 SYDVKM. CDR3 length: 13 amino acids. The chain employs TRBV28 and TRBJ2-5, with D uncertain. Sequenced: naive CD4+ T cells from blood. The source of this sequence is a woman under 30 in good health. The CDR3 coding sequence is TGTGCCAGCAGCTTCCAGGTACGAGAGACCCAGTACTTC. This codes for CASSFQVRETQYF.